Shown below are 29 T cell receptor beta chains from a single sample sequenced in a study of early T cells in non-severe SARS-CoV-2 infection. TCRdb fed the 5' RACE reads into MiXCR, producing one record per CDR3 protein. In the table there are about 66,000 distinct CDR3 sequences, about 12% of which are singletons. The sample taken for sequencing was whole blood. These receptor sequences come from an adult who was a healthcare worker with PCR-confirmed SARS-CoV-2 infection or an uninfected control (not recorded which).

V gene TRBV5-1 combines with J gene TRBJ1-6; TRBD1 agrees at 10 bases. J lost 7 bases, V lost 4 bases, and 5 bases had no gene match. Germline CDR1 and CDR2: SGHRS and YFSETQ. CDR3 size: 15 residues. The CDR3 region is CASSKRTGGNSPLHF. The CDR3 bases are TGCGCCAGCAGCAAACGGACAGGGGGAAATTCACCCCTCCACTTT.

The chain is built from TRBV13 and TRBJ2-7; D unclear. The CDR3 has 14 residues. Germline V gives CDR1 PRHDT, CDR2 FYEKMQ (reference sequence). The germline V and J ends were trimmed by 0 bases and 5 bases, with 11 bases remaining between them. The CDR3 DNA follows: TGTGCCAGCAGCTTAGGCAGTAGAACCGACGAGCAGTACTTC. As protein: CASSLGSRTDEQYF.

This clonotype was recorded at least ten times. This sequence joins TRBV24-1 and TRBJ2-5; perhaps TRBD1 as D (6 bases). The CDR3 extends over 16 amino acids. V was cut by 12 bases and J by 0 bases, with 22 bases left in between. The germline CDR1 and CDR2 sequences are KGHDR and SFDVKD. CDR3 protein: CASRSTGYLYQETQYF. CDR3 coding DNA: TGTGCCTCGAGATCCACAGGGTACTTGTACCAAGAGACCCAGTACTTC.

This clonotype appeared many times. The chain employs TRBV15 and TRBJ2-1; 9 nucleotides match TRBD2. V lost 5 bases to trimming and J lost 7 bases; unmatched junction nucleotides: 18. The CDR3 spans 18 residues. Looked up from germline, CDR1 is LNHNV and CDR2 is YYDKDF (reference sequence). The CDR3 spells CATSLYPPLAGMGNEQFF. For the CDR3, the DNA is TGTGCCACCAGCCTTTACCCCCCCCTAGCGGGAATGGGTAATGAGCAGTTCTTC. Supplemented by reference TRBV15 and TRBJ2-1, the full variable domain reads DAMVIQNPRYQVTQFGKPVTLSCSQTLNHNVMYWYQQKSSQAPKLLFHYYDKDFNNEADTPDNFQSRRPNTSFCFLDIRSPGLGDTAMYLCATSLYPPLAGMGNEQFFGPGTRLTVL.

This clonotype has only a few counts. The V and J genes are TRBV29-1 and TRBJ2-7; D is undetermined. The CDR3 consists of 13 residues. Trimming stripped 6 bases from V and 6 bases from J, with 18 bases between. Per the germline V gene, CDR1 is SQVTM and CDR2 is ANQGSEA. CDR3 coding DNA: TGCAGCGTCGCAATGCGCGAGAAGGCCGAGCAGTACTTC. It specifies CSVAMREKAEQYF.

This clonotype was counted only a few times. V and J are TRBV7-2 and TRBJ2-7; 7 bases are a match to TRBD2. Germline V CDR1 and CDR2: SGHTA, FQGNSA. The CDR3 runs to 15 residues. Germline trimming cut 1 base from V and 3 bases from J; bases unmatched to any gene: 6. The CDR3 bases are TGTGCCAGCAGCTTAGATACTAGCGCTCTCTACGAGCAGTACTTC. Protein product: CASSLDTSALYEQYF.

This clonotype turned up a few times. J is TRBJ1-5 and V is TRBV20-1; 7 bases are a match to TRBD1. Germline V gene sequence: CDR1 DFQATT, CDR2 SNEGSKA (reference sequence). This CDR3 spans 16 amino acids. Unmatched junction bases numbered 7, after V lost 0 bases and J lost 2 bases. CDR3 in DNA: TGCAGTGCTAGAGACAACAGGGGAGTAGGCAATCAGCCCCAGCATTTT. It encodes CSARDNRGVGNQPQHF.

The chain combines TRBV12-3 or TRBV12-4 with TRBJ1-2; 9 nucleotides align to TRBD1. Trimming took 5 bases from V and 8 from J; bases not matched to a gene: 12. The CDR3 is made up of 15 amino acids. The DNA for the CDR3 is TGTGCCAGCAGTCAGCGCGGGACAGGGACGGGAGGCTACACCTTC. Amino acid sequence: CASSQRGTGTGGYTF.

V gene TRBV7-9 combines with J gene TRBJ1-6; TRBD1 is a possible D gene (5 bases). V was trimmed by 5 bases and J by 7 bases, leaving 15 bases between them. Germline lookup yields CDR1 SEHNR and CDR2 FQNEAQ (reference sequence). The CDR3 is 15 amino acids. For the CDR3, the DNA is TGTGCCAGCAGCCCGTTTGGGGCGGAGAATTCACCCCTCCACTTT. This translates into CASSPFGAENSPLHF.

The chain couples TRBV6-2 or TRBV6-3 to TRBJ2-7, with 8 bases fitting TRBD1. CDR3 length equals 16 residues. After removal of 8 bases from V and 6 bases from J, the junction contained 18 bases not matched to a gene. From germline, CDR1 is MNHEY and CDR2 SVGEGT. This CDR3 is CASLVSPGQAAGEQYF. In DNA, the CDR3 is TGTGCCAGCTTAGTATCCCCGGGACAGGCGGCAGGCGAGCAGTACTTC.

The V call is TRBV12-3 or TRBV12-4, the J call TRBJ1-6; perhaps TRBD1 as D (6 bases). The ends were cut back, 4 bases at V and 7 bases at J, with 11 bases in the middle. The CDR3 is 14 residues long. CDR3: CASSSDSRNSPLHF. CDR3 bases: TGTGCCAGCAGTTCGGACAGCCGAAATTCACCCCTCCACTTT.

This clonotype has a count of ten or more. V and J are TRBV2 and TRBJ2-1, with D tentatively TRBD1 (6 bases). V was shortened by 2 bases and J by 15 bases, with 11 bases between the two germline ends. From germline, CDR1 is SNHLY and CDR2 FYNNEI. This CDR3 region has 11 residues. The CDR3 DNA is TGTGCCAGCAGTGAATGGGAACAGGGGTTCTTC. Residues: CASSEWEQGFF.

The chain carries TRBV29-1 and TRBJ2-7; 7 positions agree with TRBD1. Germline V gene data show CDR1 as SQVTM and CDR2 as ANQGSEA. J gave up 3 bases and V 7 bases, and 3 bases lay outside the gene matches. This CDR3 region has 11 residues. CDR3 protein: CSAGDSYEQYF. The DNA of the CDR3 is TGCAGCGCCGGGGACAGCTACGAGCAGTACTTC.

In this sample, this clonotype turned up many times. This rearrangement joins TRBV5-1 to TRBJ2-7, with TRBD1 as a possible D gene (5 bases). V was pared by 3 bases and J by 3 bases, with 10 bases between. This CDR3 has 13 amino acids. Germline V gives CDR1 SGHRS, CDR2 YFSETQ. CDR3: CASSSRVNYEQYF. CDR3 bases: TGCGCCAGCAGCTCCAGGGTGAACTACGAGCAGTACTTC.

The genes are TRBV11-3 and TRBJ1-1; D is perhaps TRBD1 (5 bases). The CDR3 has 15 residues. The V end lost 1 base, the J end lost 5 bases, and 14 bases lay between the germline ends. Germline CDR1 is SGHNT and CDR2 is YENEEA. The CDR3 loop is CASSLVGAQATEAFF. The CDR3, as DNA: TGTGCCAGCAGCTTAGTTGGGGCCCAGGCTACTGAAGCTTTCTTT.

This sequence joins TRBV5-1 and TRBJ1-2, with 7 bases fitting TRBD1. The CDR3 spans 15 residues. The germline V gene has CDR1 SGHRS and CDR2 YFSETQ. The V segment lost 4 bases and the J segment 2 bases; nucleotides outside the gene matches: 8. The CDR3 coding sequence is TGCGCCAGCAGCGATGGGGACAGCTACAACTATGGCTACACCTTC. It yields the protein CASSDGDSYNYGYTF.

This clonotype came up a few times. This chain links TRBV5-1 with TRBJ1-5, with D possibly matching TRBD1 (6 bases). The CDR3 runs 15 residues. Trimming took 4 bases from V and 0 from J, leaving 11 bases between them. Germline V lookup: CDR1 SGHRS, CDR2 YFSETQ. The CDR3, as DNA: TGCGCCAGCAGCGAACAGGGCAATAGCAATCAGCCCCAGCATTTT. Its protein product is CASSEQGNSNQPQHF.

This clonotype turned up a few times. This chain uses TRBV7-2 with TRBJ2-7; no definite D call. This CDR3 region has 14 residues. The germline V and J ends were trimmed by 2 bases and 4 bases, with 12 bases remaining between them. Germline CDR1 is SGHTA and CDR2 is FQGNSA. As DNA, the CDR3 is TGTGCCAGCAGCTTAAGTCCCGTAGGGTACGAGCAGTACTTC. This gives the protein CASSLSPVGYEQYF.

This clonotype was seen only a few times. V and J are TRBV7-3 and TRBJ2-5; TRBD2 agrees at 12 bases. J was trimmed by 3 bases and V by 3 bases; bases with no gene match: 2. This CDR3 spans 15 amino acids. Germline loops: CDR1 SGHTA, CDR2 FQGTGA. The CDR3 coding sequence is TGTGCCAGCAGCTTCGGACTAGCGGGGAAAGAGACCCAGTACTTC. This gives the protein CASSFGLAGKETQYF.

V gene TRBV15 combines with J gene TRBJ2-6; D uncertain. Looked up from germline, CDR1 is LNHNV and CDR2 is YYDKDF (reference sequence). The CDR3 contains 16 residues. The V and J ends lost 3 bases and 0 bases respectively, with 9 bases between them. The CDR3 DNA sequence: TGTGCCACCAGCAGCTTCGTTGGCTCTGGGGCCAACGTCCTGACTTTC. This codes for CATSSFVGSGANVLTF.

The CDR3 region is CASSQDRDYGYTF. The CDR3 coding sequence is TGTGCCAGCAGCCAGGACAGGGACTATGGCTACACCTTC. The V and J genes are TRBV4-2 and TRBJ1-2; 8 bases are shared with TRBD1. Looked up from germline, CDR1 is LGHNA and CDR2 is YNFKEQ. This CDR3 region has 13 residues. Trimming removed 3 bases from V and 3 bases from J; junction bases left unmatched: 0.

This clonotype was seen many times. The DNA of the CDR3 is TGTGCCAGCAGTCCAGCGGGAACCCACACCGGGGAGCTGTTTTTT. Translated, it gives CASSPAGTHTGELFF. The J gene is TRBJ2-2, the V gene TRBV12-3 or TRBV12-4; TRBD2 agrees at 7 bases. V lost 5 bases to trimming and J lost 3 bases; unmatched junction nucleotides: 6. The CDR3 is made up of 15 amino acids.

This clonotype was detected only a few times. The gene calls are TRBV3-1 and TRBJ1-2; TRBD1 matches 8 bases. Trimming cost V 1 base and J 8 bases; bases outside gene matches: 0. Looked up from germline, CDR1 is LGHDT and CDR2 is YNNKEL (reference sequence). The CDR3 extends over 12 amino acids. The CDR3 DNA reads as TGTGCCAGCAGCCAAGGACAGGGGGGCTACACCTTC. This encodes CASSQGQGGYTF.

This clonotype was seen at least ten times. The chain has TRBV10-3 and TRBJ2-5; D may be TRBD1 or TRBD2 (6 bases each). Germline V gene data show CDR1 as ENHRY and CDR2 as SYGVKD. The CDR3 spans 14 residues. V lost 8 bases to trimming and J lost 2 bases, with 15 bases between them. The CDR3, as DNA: TGTGCCATCGAGGTGGGCGGGACACAAGAGACCCAGTACTTC. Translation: CAIEVGGTQETQYF.

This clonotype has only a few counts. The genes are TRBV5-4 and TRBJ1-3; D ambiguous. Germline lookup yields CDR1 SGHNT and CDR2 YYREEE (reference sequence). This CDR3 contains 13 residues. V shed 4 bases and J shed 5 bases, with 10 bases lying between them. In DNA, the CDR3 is TGTGCCAGCAGCGTGGCCCCCAGAAACACCATATATTTT. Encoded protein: CASSVAPRNTIYF.

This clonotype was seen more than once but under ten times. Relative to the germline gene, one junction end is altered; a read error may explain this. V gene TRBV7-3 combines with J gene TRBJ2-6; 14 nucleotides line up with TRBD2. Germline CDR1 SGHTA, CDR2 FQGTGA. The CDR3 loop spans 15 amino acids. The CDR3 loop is CASSFRTSGRPTVAF. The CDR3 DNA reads TGTGCCAGCAGCTTCCGGACTAGCGGGAGGCCTACGGTGGCTTTC.

CDR3 region: CASSQNGDYPYEQYF. Here the CDR3 DNA reads TGTGCCAGCAGCCAAAACGGGGACTACCCCTACGAGCAGTACTTC. The chain recombines TRBV3-1 with TRBJ2-7, with 7 positions matching TRBD2. Germline-derived CDR1 and CDR2 are LGHDT and YNNKEL (reference sequence). V dropped 2 bases and J dropped 2; count of bases not matched to a gene: 6. The CDR3 sequence is 15 residues long.

The chain's CDR3 is CASSLERRTEAFF. The DNA of the CDR3 is TGTGCCAGCAGCTTAGAGAGACGGACAGAAGCTTTCTTT. V is TRBV11-2 and J is TRBJ1-1; TRBD1 might be the D (5 bases). The V gene's germline CDR1 is SGHAT and CDR2 FQNNGV. The ends were cut back, 0 bases at V and 8 bases at J, with 10 bases in the middle. The CDR3 length is 13 residues.

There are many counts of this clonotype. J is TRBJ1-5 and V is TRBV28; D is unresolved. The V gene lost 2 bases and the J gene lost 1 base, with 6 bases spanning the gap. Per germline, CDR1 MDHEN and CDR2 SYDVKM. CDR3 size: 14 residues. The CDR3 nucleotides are TGTGCCAGCAGTTTAAGGGTGAGCAATCAGCCCCAGCATTTT. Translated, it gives CASSLRVSNQPQHF.